This paragraph reports one T cell receptor (beta chain). Its specificity is unknown. This sample was included in a study of Ad26.COV2.S vaccination and SARS-CoV-2 variants. At the level of the study: Of the COV1001 trial arms, the Ad26.COV2.S arm included the donor. Participants got Ad26.COV2.S intramuscularly, once or twice 56 days apart.

V dropped 5 bases and J dropped 3 bases, with 14 bases sitting between them. The germline gives CDR1 MNHEY, CDR2 SMNVEV (reference sequence). The CDR3 has 14 residues. This sample's treatment: some 20 received Ad26.COV2.S at low or high dose, single or two shots; roughly five received placebo; per-sample allocation not given. Collection of samples fell on day 63 after the first vaccine or placebo injection. An Ad26 vector expressing Wuhan-strain SARS-CoV-2 spike served as the vaccine. Whole-study findings and limits: Vaccinees showed greater spike-specific TCR breadth than placebo recipients.

Some clones are missing from TCRdb's copy, which holds only in-frame ones; the method was immunoSEQ multiplex PCR. In the table there are about 350,000 clones, approximately 86% of which are singletons. The TCR sequence derives from a person aged 18-65 years who received the Ad26.COV2.S COVID-19 vaccine or a placebo. The V call is TRBV27, the J call TRBJ2-7; D is possibly TRBD1 (6 bases). Here the sequenced sample was peripheral blood, taken in a trial of Ad26.COV2.S vaccine versus placebo. The CDR3 DNA reads TGTGCCAGCAGTCGACCGGACAGAGACTACGAGCAGTACTTC. Protein sequence: CASSRPDRDYEQYF.